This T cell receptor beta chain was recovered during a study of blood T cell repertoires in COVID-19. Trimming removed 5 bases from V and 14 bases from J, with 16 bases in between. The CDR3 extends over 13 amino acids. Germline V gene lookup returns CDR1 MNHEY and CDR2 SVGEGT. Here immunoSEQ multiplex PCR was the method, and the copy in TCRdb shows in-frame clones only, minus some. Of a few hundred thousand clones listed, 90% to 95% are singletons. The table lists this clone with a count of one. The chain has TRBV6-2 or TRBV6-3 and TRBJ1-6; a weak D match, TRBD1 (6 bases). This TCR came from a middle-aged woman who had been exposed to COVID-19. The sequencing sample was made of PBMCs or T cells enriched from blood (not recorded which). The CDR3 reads CASSNTHREALHF. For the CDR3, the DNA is TGTGCCAGCAGTAACACCCACAGGGAAGCCCTCCACTTT.